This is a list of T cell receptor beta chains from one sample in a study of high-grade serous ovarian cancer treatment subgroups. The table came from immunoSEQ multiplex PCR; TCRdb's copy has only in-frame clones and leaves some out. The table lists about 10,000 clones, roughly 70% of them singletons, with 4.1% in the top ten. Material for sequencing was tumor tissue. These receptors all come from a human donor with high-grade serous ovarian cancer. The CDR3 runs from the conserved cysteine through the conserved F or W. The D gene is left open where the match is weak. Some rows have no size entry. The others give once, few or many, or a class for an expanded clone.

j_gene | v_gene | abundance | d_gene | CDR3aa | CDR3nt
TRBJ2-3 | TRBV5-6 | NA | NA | CASSLVARLEEDTQYF | TGTGCCAGCAGCCTGGTTGCCAGGTTGGAAGAAGATACGCAGTATTTT
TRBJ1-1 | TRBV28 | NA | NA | CASSLGVGTEAFF | TGTGCCAGTTCCTTGGGGGTCGGAACTGAAGCTTTCTTT
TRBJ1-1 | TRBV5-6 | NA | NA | CASSLYGWRMNTEAFF | TGTGCCAGCAGCTTGTATGGCTGGAGGATGAACACTGAAGCTTTCTTT
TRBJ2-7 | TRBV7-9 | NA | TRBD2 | CASSRGTSGYEQYF | TGTGCCAGCAGCCGAGGGACTAGCGGCTACGAGCAGTACTTC
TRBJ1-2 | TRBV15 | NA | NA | CATSRGYREEGGYTF | TGTGCCACCAGCAGAGGTTACCGGGAGGAGGGTGGCTACACCTTC
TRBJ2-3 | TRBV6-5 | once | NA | CASSYTPRRTTDTQYF | TGTGCCAGCAGTTACACTCCTAGGCGAACCACAGATACGCAGTATTTT
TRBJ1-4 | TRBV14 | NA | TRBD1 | CASSQPTGRNEKLFF | TGTGCCAGCAGCCAACCGACAGGGAGAAATGAAAAACTGTTTTTT
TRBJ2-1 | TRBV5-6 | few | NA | CASSSGTANEQFF | TGTGCCAGCAGCTCGGGGACTGCCAATGAGCAGTTCTTC
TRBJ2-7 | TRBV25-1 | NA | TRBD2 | CASSETYFSGSSYEQYF | TGTGCCAGCAGTGAAACCTATTTTAGCGGGAGCTCCTACGAGCAGTACTTC
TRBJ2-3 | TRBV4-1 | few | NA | CASSQRRQTDTQYF | TGCGCCAGCAGCCAACGCAGACAGACAGATACGCAGTATTTT
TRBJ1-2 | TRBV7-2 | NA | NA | CAIGRSANYGYTF | TGTGCCATCGGGCGTTCAGCTAACTATGGCTACACCTTC
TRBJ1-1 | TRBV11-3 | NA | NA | CASSLGTAPWTEAFF | TGTGCCAGCAGCTTAGGGACAGCCCCGTGGACTGAAGCTTTCTTT
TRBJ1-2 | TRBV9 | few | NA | CASSGRGGGYGYTF | TGTGCCAGCAGCGGCCGGGGGGGAGGCTATGGCTACACCTTC
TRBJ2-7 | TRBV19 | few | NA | CASSMTEPYEQYF | TGTGCCAGTAGTATGACAGAACCCTACGAGCAGTACTTC
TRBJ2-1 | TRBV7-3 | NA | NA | CASSFEPSNNEQFF | TGTGCCAGCAGCTTCGAGCCGTCGAACAATGAGCAGTTCTTC
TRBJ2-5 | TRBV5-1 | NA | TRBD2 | CASSLALAGGETQYF | TGCGCCAGCAGCTTGGCTCTAGCGGGAGGGGAGACCCAGTACTTC
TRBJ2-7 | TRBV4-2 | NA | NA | CASSQTPTSYEQYF | TGTGCCAGCAGCCAGACCCCGACCTCCTACGAGCAGTACTTC
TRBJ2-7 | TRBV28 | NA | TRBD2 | CASSLLAGYEQYF | TGTGCCAGCAGTTTACTAGCGGGGTACGAGCAGTACTTC
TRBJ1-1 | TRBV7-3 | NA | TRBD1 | CASSFDRVTEAFF | TGTGCCAGCAGCTTCGACAGGGTCACTGAAGCTTTCTTT
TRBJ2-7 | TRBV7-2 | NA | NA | CASSLGQGESYEQYF | TGTGCCAGCAGCTTAGGCCAGGGCGAATCCTACGAGCAGTACTTC
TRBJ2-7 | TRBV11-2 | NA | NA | CASSVDYEQYF | TGTGCCAGCAGCGTCGACTACGAGCAGTACTTC
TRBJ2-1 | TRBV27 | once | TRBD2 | CASSNPGLAGVEQFF | TGTGCCAGCAGTAACCCGGGACTAGCGGGAGTTGAGCAGTTCTTC
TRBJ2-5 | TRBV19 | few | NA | CASSLLRADQETQYF | TGTGCCAGTAGTCTCCTTCGAGCGGATCAAGAGACCCAGTACTTC
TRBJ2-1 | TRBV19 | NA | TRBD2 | CASTRTSGNGEQFF | TGTGCCAGTACCAGGACTAGCGGGAATGGTGAGCAGTTCTTC
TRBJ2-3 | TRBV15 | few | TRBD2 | CATSSAGGPDTQYF | TGTGCCACCAGCAGTGCGGGAGGCCCAGATACGCAGTATTTT
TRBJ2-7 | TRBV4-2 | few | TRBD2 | CASSPDPGGRGLYEQYF | TGTGCCAGCAGCCCAGACCCGGGCGGGAGAGGCCTCTACGAGCAGTACTTC
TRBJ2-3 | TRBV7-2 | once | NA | CASSLRGSRADTQYF | TGTGCCAGCAGCTTAAGGGGGAGTAGGGCAGATACGCAGTATTTT
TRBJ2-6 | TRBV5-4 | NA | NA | CASSQDGGSGANVLTF | TGTGCCAGCAGCCAAGATGGGGGGTCTGGGGCCAACGTCCTGACTTTC
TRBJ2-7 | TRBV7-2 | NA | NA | CASSPSRVAGEQYF | TGTGCCAGCAGCCCATCCCGGGTAGCAGGTGAGCAGTACTTC
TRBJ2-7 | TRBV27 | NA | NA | CASSRRWGGDEQYF | TGTGCCAGCAGCCGGCGTTGGGGGGGCGACGAGCAGTACTTC
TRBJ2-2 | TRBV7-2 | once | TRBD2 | CASRIAGVTGELFF | TGTGCCAGCAGGATAGCGGGAGTAACCGGGGAGCTGTTTTTT
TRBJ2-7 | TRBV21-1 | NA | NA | CASSTTGTGGRKYF | TGTGCCAGCAGCACGACCGGGACAGGGGGTAGGAAGTACTTC
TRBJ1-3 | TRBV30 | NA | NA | CAWRIPPYSGNTIYF | TGTGCCTGGAGAATCCCACCCTACTCTGGAAACACCATATATTTT
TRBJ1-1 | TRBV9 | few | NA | CASSQKPTAIEAFF | TGTGCCAGCAGCCAAAAGCCGACAGCAATTGAAGCTTTCTTT
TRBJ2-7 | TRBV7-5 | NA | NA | CARGRLVSYEQYF | TGTGCCAGGGGAAGACTAGTCTCCTACGAGCAGTACTTC
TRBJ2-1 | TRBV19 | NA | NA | CATPEGNEQFF | TGTGCCACCCCAGAGGGAAATGAGCAGTTCTTC
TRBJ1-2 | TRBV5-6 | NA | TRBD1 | CASSLRGQGWYGYTF | TGTGCCAGCAGCTTGAGGGGGCAGGGTTGGTATGGCTACACCTTC
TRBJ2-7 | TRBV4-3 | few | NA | CASSQDGGRGSYEQYF | TGCGCCAGCAGCCAAGATGGGGGGAGAGGCTCCTACGAGCAGTACTTC
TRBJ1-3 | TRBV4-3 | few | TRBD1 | CASSLYPGTGGIGNTIYF | TGCGCCAGCAGCCTGTATCCCGGGACAGGGGGAATTGGAAACACCATATATTTT
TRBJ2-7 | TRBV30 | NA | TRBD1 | CACDRGGNEQYF | TGTGCCTGCGACAGGGGAGGAAACGAGCAGTACTTC
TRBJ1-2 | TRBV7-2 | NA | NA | CASSLVPGKTGYTF | TGTGCCAGCAGCTTAGTACCAGGGAAGACGGGCTACACCTTC